The rows below give T cell receptor beta chains drawn from one sample of a study of T-cell reconstitution after alpha-beta-depleted transplantation in children. TCRdb passed the PCR reads through MiXCR, listing each CDR3 protein once. Of roughly 310,000 distinct CDR3 sequences in the sample, 20% to 30% were seen once. The sequenced sample was PBMCs, mostly from graft donor cells, obtained 180 days after TCRalphabeta/CD19-depleted stem cell transplant. These receptor sequences come from a male patient between 10 and 17 years old who had a stem cell transplant for acute lymphoblastic leukemia, so the T cells may come from the graft donor. The CDR3 runs from the conserved cysteine through the conserved F or W. D genes are given only for firm matches. Rows may omit the clone size; those that give it use once, few, many or a size class.

-	TRBD2	TRBJ2-3	TRBV9	TGTGCCAGCAGCCCAAGTAGCCAACCGGGACTAGCGGGAGTAGATACGCAGTATTTT	CASSPSSQPGLAGVDTQYF
few	-	TRBJ2-7	TRBV12-3/TRBV12-4	TGTGCCAGCAGTCTCGAAGCAGCCGCCTACGAGCAGTACTTC	CASSLEAAAYEQYF
-	-	TRBJ1-2	TRBV5-1	TGCGCCAGCAGCGCCCTGTCACAGGGTTTCGTGCGGGGCTACACCTTC	CASSALSQGFVRGYTF
-	-	TRBJ1-1	TRBV6-5	TGTGCCAGCAGCCCCGACAGGATTGAAGCTTTCTTT	CASSPDRIEAFF
-	-	TRBJ2-2	TRBV5-1	TGCGCCAGCAGCCCCGGGACGGACTTTCACACCGGGGAGCTGTTTTTT	CASSPGTDFHTGELFF
many	-	TRBJ1-5	TRBV7-2	TGTGCCAGCAGCTTAGCAAGAGGAGGTAATCAGCCCCAGCATTTT	CASSLARGGNQPQHF
-	-	TRBJ2-7	TRBV25-1	TGTGCCAGCAGTGGCAGCGAGCAGTACTTC	CASSGSEQYF
-	-	TRBJ1-1	TRBV13	TGTGCCAGCAGCTTGTGGGACGGAAGGGAAGCTTTCTTT	CASSLWDGREAFF
few	-	TRBJ2-1	TRBV4-2	TGTGCCAGCAGCCAAGTCAGGGTTGGCCACAATGAGCAGTTCTTC	CASSQVRVGHNEQFF
few	-	TRBJ2-3	TRBV5-1	TGCGCCAGCAGCTTTACATACCGCACAGATACGCAGTATTTT	CASSFTYRTDTQYF
few	TRBD2	TRBJ2-7	TRBV7-9	TGTGCCAGCAGCTTAGAACTAGCGGTCTACGAGCAGTACTTC	CASSLELAVYEQYF
few	TRBD2	TRBJ2-1	TRBV11-1	TGTGCCAGCAGCGCCTCGGGTGATAAGCGGGAGGGCCGGCTCTACAATGAGCAGTTCTTC	CASSASGDKREGRLYNEQFF
once	TRBD1	TRBJ2-3	TRBV12-3/TRBV12-4	TGTGCCAGCAGTCCGGACAGGGGGTCAGATACGCAGTATTTT	CASSPDRGSDTQYF
few	TRBD2	TRBJ2-2	TRBV20-1	TGCAGTGCTAGAGTATGGAGCGGGAGGTTTACCGGGGAGCTGTTTTTT	CSARVWSGRFTGELFF
many	-	TRBJ2-5	TRBV5-1	TGCGCCAGCAGCCCCGGGCCCTCCCCCGAGACCCAGTACTTC	CASSPGPSPETQYF
few	-	TRBJ1-1	TRBV20-1	TGCAGTGCTAGCGAGACATGGCGGCTGAACACTGAAGCTTTCTTT	CSASETWRLNTEAFF
few	-	TRBJ2-6	TRBV5-6	TGTGCCAGCAGCGTGGGGGGGGCCAACGTCCTGACTTTC	CASSVGGANVLTF
-	TRBD2	TRBJ2-5	TRBV5-1	TGCGCCAGCAGCTTAGGACTAGCGGCTAGACAAAGGCATCTACAAGAGACCCAGTACTTC	CASSLGLAARQRHLQETQYF
-	-	TRBJ2-7	TRBV29-1	TGCAGCGTTGAAGGCCGATCGGGGTTTGAGGACGAGCAGTACTTC	CSVEGRSGFEDEQYF
-	-	TRBJ1-2	TRBV11-2	TGTGCCAGCAGCCCCACCACCGTTGCCTACTATGGCTACACCTTC	CASSPTTVAYYGYTF
few	TRBD1	TRBJ2-5	TRBV5-1	TGCGCCAGCAGCCCCGGGACAGCCACAGAGACCCAGTACTTC	CASSPGTATETQYF
-	-	TRBJ1-1	TRBV20-1	TGCAGTGCTAGAATTCGGTACAGGGAGCCTGAAGCTTTCTTT	CSARIRYREPEAFF
-	-	TRBJ2-7	TRBV12-3/TRBV12-4	TGTGCCAGCAGTTCCGGGGGACTTATCTTC	CASSSGGLIF
few	TRBD1	TRBJ2-4	TRBV5-5	TGTGCCAGCAGCTTGCACATAGGGACAGGGAAAAACATTCAGTACTTC	CASSLHIGTGKNIQYF
-	-	TRBJ2-1	TRBV4-2	TGTGCCAGCAGGGCTGACCCTGACCGGCCGCATGAGCAGTTCTTC	CASRADPDRPHEQFF
-	-	TRBJ2-3	TRBV11-2	TGTGCCAGCAGCTTAAGGAGCGCATATACGCAGTATTTT	CASSLRSAYTQYF
once	TRBD2	TRBJ2-7	TRBV14	TGTGCCAGCAGCCAAGCCGCGGGACTAGCAACCCTCCACGAGCAGTACTTC	CASSQAAGLATLHEQYF
-	-	TRBJ1-2	TRBV4-2	TGTGCCAGCAGCCAGCACCTAGGTAGGAGGGAGGAATATGGCTACACCTTC	CASSQHLGRREEYGYTF
-	-	TRBJ1-2	TRBV5-4	TGTGCCAGCAGCTTCGGGCAGCTCTATGGCTACACCTTC	CASSFGQLYGYTF
-	TRBD2	TRBJ2-1	TRBV5-1	TGCGCCAGCAGCTTTGACTTTCTAGCGGGGGCCTACAATGAGCAGTTCTTC	CASSFDFLAGAYNEQFF
-	-	TRBJ1-5	TRBV20-1	TGCAGTGCTAGAGACCCCACCAGGGACGCCAATCAGCCCCAGCATTTT	CSARDPTRDANQPQHF
-	-	TRBJ2-1	TRBV11-3	TGTGCCAGCAGCTTAGATCTACAACGGGATGAGCAGTTCTTC	CASSLDLQRDEQFF
few	-	TRBJ2-3	TRBV4-1	TGCGCCAGCAGCCAAGAAGGCCCCAGCTCAGGCACAGATACGCAGTATTTT	CASSQEGPSSGTDTQYF
many	-	TRBJ1-2	TRBV12-3/TRBV12-4	TGTGCCAGCAGTTTGGATAACTATGGCTACACCTTC	CASSLDNYGYTF
few	-	TRBJ2-7	TRBV15	TGTGCCACCAGCCGGAGATACTACGAGCAGTACTTC	CATSRRYYEQYF
-	-	TRBJ2-1	TRBV5-1	TGCGCCAGCAGCTTGAGACAGAGCAATGAGCAGTTCTTC	CASSLRQSNEQFF
-	-	TRBJ2-5	TRBV6-1	TGTGCCAGCAGTGAGGGTGGGTTCAGACAAGAGACCCAGTACTTC	CASSEGGFRQETQYF
few	-	TRBJ2-2	TRBV20-1	TGCAGTGCTAGTCTGCGGGGCCACACCGGGGAGCTGTTTTTT	CSASLRGHTGELFF
-	TRBD2	TRBJ2-1	TRBV5-6	TGTGCCAGCAGCCCAGCGGGAGGGCGGTACAATGAGCAGTTCTTC	CASSPAGGRYNEQFF
few	-	TRBJ1-1	TRBV6-5	TGTGCCAGCAGTTACTACGGGGGGCTGACTGAAGCTTTCTTT	CASSYYGGLTEAFF
few	TRBD1	TRBJ2-7	TRBV6-5	TGTGCCAGCAGTTACGGGGACAGGGTCTCCTACGAGCAGTACTTC	CASSYGDRVSYEQYF
-	-	TRBJ1-1	TRBV29-1	TGCAGCGTTTTCCGCCTGACGTGGGGGGGGGGCACTGAAGCTTTCTTT	CSVFRLTWGGGTEAFF
-	-	TRBJ1-2	TRBV4-2	TGTGCCAGCAGCCCTTCAAAGGGGTACTATGGCTACACCTTC	CASSPSKGYYGYTF
-	TRBD1	TRBJ1-5	TRBV28	TGTGCCAGCAGTTTAGAGGGGGGACAGGGGAATCAGCCCCAGCATTTT	CASSLEGGQGNQPQHF
few	TRBD2	TRBJ2-2	TRBV4-1	TGCGCCAGCAGCCCCCGTCTAGCGGGAGCGTCCGGGGAGCTGTTTTTT	CASSPRLAGASGELFF
-	-	TRBJ1-4	TRBV7-9	TGTGCCAGCAGCTTAGGGCTTCCGGTAGAAAAACTGTTTTTT	CASSLGLPVEKLFF
-	-	TRBJ2-1	TRBV6-5	TGTGCCAGCAGTTCGACTCGATTAGGGGTCAATGAGCAGTTCTTC	CASSSTRLGVNEQFF